This TCR beta chain appears in the sequencing data of a study of T cell changes during pregnancy in multiple sclerosis. Method: immunoSEQ multiplex PCR; TCRdb's copy keeps in-frame clones and lacks some. The sample consists of around 68,000 clones, around 92% of them appearing once. Germline CDR1 and CDR2: LNHDA and SQIVND (reference sequence). The CDR3 covers 18 residues. V trimming: 6 bases; J trimming: 2 bases; junction bases outside the gene matches: 13. Sequencing used peripheral blood, obtained in the third trimester of pregnancy. The chain carries TRBV19 and TRBJ2-7; TRBD2 aligns across 13 bases. The clonotype originates from a female donor in good health, enrolled as a control in a pregnancy study. In DNA, the CDR3 is TGTGCCAGTAGCTTAACCCAAGGGACTAGCGGGATGGCCTACGAGCAGTACTTC. Translated, it gives CASSLTQGTSGMAYEQYF.